The present entry profiles one TCR beta chain with its context. Its cognate antigen is unknown. The sample is drawn from a study of Ad26.COV2.S vaccination and SARS-CoV-2 variants. Study-wide points: Measures of TCR breadth and depth may have fallen short of total T cell responses.

Treatment meaning: over 15 received Ad26.COV2.S at low or high dose, single or two shots; about five received placebo; per-sample allocation not given. Repertoires come from day 63 after the first vaccine or placebo injection. The J segment lost 6 bases and the V segment lost 1 base, leaving 10 bases of the junction unmatched. The CDR3 has 16 amino acids. The germline V gene encodes CDR1 SGHNT and CDR2 YENEEA. Profiling relied on immunoSEQ multiplex PCR, and the TCRdb table lists in-frame clones only, not all of them. The sample comprises hundreds of thousands of clones, roughly 87% of which are singletons, and 2.5% rests with the top ten.

Sequencing used peripheral blood, obtained in a trial of Ad26.COV2.S vaccine versus placebo. The chain joins TRBV11-3 to TRBJ2-3; 7 bases match TRBD1. This clonotype originated in a person between 18 and 65 years old who received the Ad26.COV2.S COVID-19 vaccine or a placebo. The CDR3 bases are TGTGCCAGCAGCTTAGCCTTAGGACAGGCCTTCGATACGCAGTATTTT. Translating it yields CASSLALGQAFDTQYF.